Below are 6 T cell receptor beta chains sequenced from a single sample in a study of molecular identifiers for immune sequencing clone quantification. MiXCR, applied by TCRdb to the PCR reads, yields one record per CDR3 protein. The table shows hundreds of thousands of distinct CDR3 sequences, with roughly 27% occurring only once. The sample taken for sequencing was naive CD8+ T cells from blood, with Jurkat cell RNA spiked in. The subset here: FACS-sorted CD8+CD4-CCR7+CD45RA+ naive T cells. Every receptor here comes from a human donor in good health. Some libraries in this study had Jurkat cell RNA spiked in.

This clonotype has at least ten counts. The chain couples TRBV4-3 to TRBJ2-7, with no clear D. CDR1 and CDR2 from the germline V gene are LGHNA and YSLEER. The CDR3 spans 16 residues. V was trimmed by 0 bases and J by 0 bases, leaving 12 bases between them. The CDR3 bases are TGCGCCAGCAGCCAAGATCGTGTCGGGTACTCCTACGAGCAGTACTTC. Protein product: CASSQDRVGYSYEQYF.

A word on this clonotype: A clone one base away is much larger, so this may be a read error. The chain carries TRBV2 and TRBJ2-3, with TRBD2 matching over 10 bases. CDR1 is SNHLY, CDR2 FYNNEI, per germline. This CDR3 spans 15 amino acids. CDR3 sequence reads: CASGEGAGGPNTQYF. In nucleotides, the CDR3 is TGTGCCAGCGGTGAAGGAGCGGGGGGGCCGAATACGCAGTATTTT. Full variable domain (rest looked up from reference TRBV2 and TRBJ2-3): EPEVTQTPSHQVTQMGQEVILRCVPISNHLYFYWYRQILGQKVEFLVSFYNNEISEKSEIFDDQFSVERPDGSNFTLKIRSTKLEDSAMYFCASGEGAGGPNTQYFGPGTRLTVL.

This clonotype has a count of ten or more. The chain couples TRBV6-2 or TRBV6-3 to TRBJ2-2; 7 positions agree with TRBD1. V was clipped by 2 bases and J by 6 bases; unmatched bases: 15. This CDR3 has 18 amino acids. Germline-derived CDR1 and CDR2 are MNHEY and SVGEGT. DNA for the CDR3: TGTGCCAGCAGTTACCCGGGACAGCTTTCCCTTTTTGCCGGGGAGCTGTTTTTT. This codes for CASSYPGQLSLFAGELFF.

The gene calls are TRBV19 and TRBJ1-2; D call uncertain. The CDR3 spans 14 residues. CDR1 and CDR2 (germline): LNHDA, SQIVND (reference sequence). The V end lost 0 bases, the J end lost 7 bases, and 12 bases lay between the germline ends. DNA of the CDR3: TGTGCCAGTAGTATAGATTTCCGGGGATCTGGCTACACCTTC. As protein: CASSIDFRGSGYTF.

Comments on this clonotype: A single base separates this from a much larger clone, so it may be a read error. The chain joins TRBV7-6 to TRBJ2-3; TRBD2 agrees at 10 bases. The germline V gene has CDR1 SGHVS and CDR2 FNYEAQ. The CDR3 totals 15 residues. The CDR3 protein is CASSKTSGEPDAQYF. CDR3 nucleotides: TGTGCCAGCAGCAAAACTAGCGGGGAACCAGATGCGCAGTATTTT.

This sequence joins TRBV27 and TRBJ2-4, with D unresolved. The CDR3 sequence is 20 residues long. The germline gives CDR1 MNHEY, CDR2 SMNVEV (reference sequence). Trimming stripped 0 bases from V and 0 bases from J, with 21 bases between. CDR3 bases: TGTGCCAGCAGTTTATCGTATACGCCTAGGGCGGTACTAGCCAAAAACATTCAGTACTTC. Translated: CASSLSYTPRAVLAKNIQYF.